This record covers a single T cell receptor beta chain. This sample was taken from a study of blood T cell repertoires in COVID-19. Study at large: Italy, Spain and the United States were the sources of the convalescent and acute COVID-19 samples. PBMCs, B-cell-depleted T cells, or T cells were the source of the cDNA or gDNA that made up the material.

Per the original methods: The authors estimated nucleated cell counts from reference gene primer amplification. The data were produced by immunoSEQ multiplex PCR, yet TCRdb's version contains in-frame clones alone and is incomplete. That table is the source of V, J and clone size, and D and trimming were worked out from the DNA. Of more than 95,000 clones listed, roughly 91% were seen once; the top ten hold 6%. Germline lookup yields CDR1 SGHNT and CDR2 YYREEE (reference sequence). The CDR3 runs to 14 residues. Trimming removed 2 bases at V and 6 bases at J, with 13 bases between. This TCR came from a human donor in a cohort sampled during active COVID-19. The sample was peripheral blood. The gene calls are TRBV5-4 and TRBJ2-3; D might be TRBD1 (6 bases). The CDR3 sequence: CASSFRTVTDTQYF. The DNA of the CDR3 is TGTGCCAGCAGCTTCCGGACAGTTACTGATACGCAGTATTTT.